This T cell receptor (beta chain) appears in the sequencing data of a study of T cells in Graves' hyperthyroidism and ophthalmopathy. Study conclusions and caveats: Ophthalmopathy cases were set apart from stable hyperthyroidism by a 13 V-J model. Blood also held most thyroid clonotypes expanded beyond 0.001.

Researchers defined stable Graves' hyperthyroidism as no ophthalmopathy progression within 18 months. Pregnant or lactating patients were excluded, as were those with uncontrolled infection or other autoimmune disease. TCR beta CDR3 sequences were amplified from RNA transcripts. The study used the HTBI primer set for a first-round RT-PCR of the TCR CDR3. TCRdb re-derived calls from the multiplex PCR reads in MiXCR, one entry per CDR3 protein. The sample has hundreds of thousands of distinct CDR3 sequences, under 45% seen once. CDR1 SNHLY and CDR2 FYNNEI come from the germline V gene. The CDR3 length is 11 residues. About this clonotype: Antigen specificity is unknown. The junction and the germline gene differ at one end; a read error may be behind it.

The chain employs TRBV2 and TRBJ2-6; D unclear. Material for sequencing was blood. The origin of this receptor is a woman between 35 and 50 years old with Graves' hyperthyroidism. CDR3 in amino acids: CASSGDNVLTF. The CDR3 DNA sequence: TGTGCCAGCAGTGGGGACAACGTCCTGACTTTC.